Reported below is one T cell receptor (beta chain). Its antigen is undetermined. V gave up 6 bases and J gave up 6 bases; unmatched junction bases: 8. The CDR3 length is 15 residues. The data derive from a study of T-cell reconstitution after alpha-beta-depleted transplantation in children. Unique molecular identifiers were built into the TCRbeta library. TCRdb re-called the PCR reads with MiXCR, one entry per CDR3 protein. Here the sample spans around 440,000 distinct CDR3 sequences, 15% to 20% being singletons. Study-level points and caveats: Surviving recipient T cells and thymic progenitors underlay high day-60 TCRbeta diversity in some patients. Several hundred expanded graft clones reportedly supplied alpha-beta T cells about two months after transplant. At the one-year point after transplant, T-cell counts and TCRbeta diversity were found to come mostly from T cells that had been newly produced.

The material sequenced was PBMCs, mostly from graft donor cells, taken 360 days after TCRalphabeta/CD19-depleted stem cell transplant. V gene TRBV12-3 or TRBV12-4 combines with J gene TRBJ2-1; 10 positions agree with TRBD2. This sequence originates from a boy younger than two who had a stem cell transplant for Wiskott-Aldrich syndrome, so the T cells may come from the graft donor. The CDR3 region has the DNA TGTGCCAGCAGGTCCCGACTAGCGGGTCCCAATGAGCAGTTCTTC. It specifies CASRSRLAGPNEQFF.